The 12 T cell receptor beta chains in this list originate from one sample, sequenced in a study of molecular identifiers for immune sequencing clone quantification. From the PCR reads, TCRdb called clonotypes with MiXCR, one entry per CDR3 protein. The sample contains around 300,000 distinct CDR3 sequences, about 22% of which appear only once. Sequenced: naive CD8+ T cells from blood, with Jurkat cell RNA spiked in. Subset here: FACS-sorted CD8+CD4-CCR7+CD45RA+ naive T cells. These receptors originate from a human donor in good health. Some libraries in this study had Jurkat cell RNA spiked in.

In this sample, this clonotype turned up a few times. This chain joins TRBV6-2 or TRBV6-3 and TRBJ2-3, with TRBD2 matching over 8 bases. Germline V gives CDR1 MNHEY, CDR2 SVGEGT. V gave up 4 bases and J gave up 4 bases; unmatched junction bases: 4. The CDR3 has 14 amino acids. CDR3 DNA: TGTGCCAGCAGTTTCCAGCGGGAGTCAGATACGCAGTATTTT. Residues: CASSFQRESDTQYF.

V usage is TRBV4-3 and J usage is TRBJ2-3; tentatively, D is TRBD2 (6 bases). The germline V gene has CDR1 LGHNA and CDR2 YSLEER. Between the trimmed V and J ends, which lost 1 base and 8 bases, there was a span of 16 bases. CDR3 size: 15 residues. In DNA form, the CDR3 reads TGCGCCAGCAGCCAAGGGGTGGTTTTGGGGGGTACGCAGTATTTT. The encoded protein is CASSQGVVLGGTQYF.

The sample holds many counts of this clonotype. V and J are TRBV7-2 and TRBJ2-3; 11 nucleotides agree with TRBD2. With V trimmed by 5 bases and J by 5 bases, 12 bases remained unmatched. Per the germline V gene, CDR1 is SGHTA and CDR2 is FQGNSA. The length of the CDR3 is 17 residues. For the CDR3, the DNA is TGTGCCAGCAGCCAGCCGACTAGCGGGGTGCCGGGAGATACGCAGTATTTT. The encoded protein is CASSQPTSGVPGDTQYF. The full variable domain, rest sourced from reference TRBV7-2 and TRBJ2-3, is GAGVSQSPSNKVTEKGKDVELRCDPISGHTALYWYRQSLGQGLEFLIYFQGNSAPDKSGLPSDRFSAERTGGSVSTLTIQRTQQEDSAVYLCASSQPTSGVPGDTQYFGPGTRLTVL.

This clonotype appeared a few times. V is TRBV29-1 and J is TRBJ2-6; D might be TRBD1 (6 bases). The CDR3 length is 17 residues. Germline CDR1 is SQVTM and CDR2 is ANQGSEA. V gave up 1 base and J gave up 1 base, with 14 bases separating them. The CDR3 coding sequence is TGCAGCGTTGAAGTTGGGGACAACCTATCTGGGGCCAACGTCCTGACTTTC. Translating gives CSVEVGDNLSGANVLTF.

The rearrangement joins TRBV11-2 to TRBJ1-1; 8 bases line up with TRBD1. The CDR3 spans 16 residues. Looked up from germline, CDR1 is SGHAT and CDR2 is FQNNGV. With 5 bases clipped from V and 3 bases from J, the junction kept 11 bases outside the gene matches. This CDR3 reads CASSTRAGGWDTEAFF. The DNA for the CDR3 is TGTGCCAGCAGCACTAGGGCAGGGGGCTGGGACACTGAAGCTTTCTTT. Drawing the rest from reference TRBV11-2 and TRBJ1-1, the complete variable domain is EAGVAQSPRYKIIEKRQSVAFWCNPISGHATLYWYQQILGQGPKLLIQFQNNGVVDDSQLPKDRFSAERLKGVDSTLKIQPAKLEDSAVYLCASSTRAGGWDTEAFFGQGTRLTVV.

Ten or more counts support this clonotype. The rearrangement uses TRBV24-1 and TRBJ2-2; the D gene is possibly TRBD1 (6 bases). The germline gives CDR1 KGHDR, CDR2 SFDVKD. The CDR3 length is 15 residues. Trimming removed 1 base at V and 3 bases at J, with 8 bases between. The CDR3 bases are TGTGCCACCAGTGATTTCGGGACATACACCGGGGAGCTGTTTTTT. Its translation: CATSDFGTYTGELFF.

The chain recombines TRBV19 with TRBJ2-7; D ambiguous. V was pared by 5 bases and J by 5 bases, with 10 bases between. Germline CDR1 LNHDA, CDR2 SQIVND (reference sequence). The CDR3 spans 12 residues. CDR3 amino acids: CASSGRADEQYF. CDR3 nucleotides: TGTGCCAGTAGTGGCCGGGCGGACGAGCAGTACTTC.

The CDR3 loop reads CASSQLYYPGGPTDTQYF. CDR3 bases: TGCGCCAGCAGTCAATTATATTATCCGGGGGGGCCCACAGATACGCAGTATTTT. The genes are TRBV23-1 and TRBJ2-3; TRBD2 matches at 8 bases. TRBV23-1 qualifies as an ORF whose function is uncertain. J lost 2 bases, V lost 1 base, and 11 bases had no gene match. This CDR3 contains 18 residues.

Notes on this clonotype: This likely comes from a read error, as the CDR3 has no conserved phenylalanine or tryptophan at its end. CDR3 region: CASSQQDRGDYGYTL. In DNA form, the CDR3 reads TGTGCCAGCAGCCAACAAGACAGGGGGGACTATGGCTACACCCTC. J is TRBJ1-2 and V is TRBV3-1; 9 positions match TRBD1. Germline V gene sequence: CDR1 LGHDT, CDR2 YNNKEL (reference sequence). Losses at the gene ends were 2 bases for V and 3 bases for J; bases not matched to a gene: 4. The CDR3 sequence is 15 residues long.

This clonotype was recorded at least ten times. This rearrangement joins TRBV7-9 to TRBJ1-2; maybe TRBD1 (5 bases). CDR3 size: 14 residues. The V end was cut by 4 bases, the J end by 3 bases, with 12 bases between. CDR1 is SEHNR, CDR2 FQNEAQ, per germline (reference sequence). The CDR3 DNA reads as TGTGCCAGCAGCTCCAGGGATGCGCACTATGGCTACACCTTC. Translation: CASSSRDAHYGYTF. The full variable domain, with the rest looked up from reference TRBV7-9 and TRBJ1-2, is DTGVSQNPRHKITKRGQNVTFRCDPISEHNRLYWYRQTLGQGPEFLTYFQNEAQLEKSRLLSDRFSAERPKGSFSTLEIQRTEQGDSAMYLCASSSRDAHYGYTFGSGTRLTVV.

There are many counts of this clonotype. The chain uses TRBV9 and TRBJ2-4; D is unresolved. V lost 3 bases and J 0 bases, leaving 7 bases between the germline ends. The CDR3 is 14 residues long. Germline loops: CDR1 SGDLS, CDR2 YYNGEE. CDR3 nucleotides: TGTGCCAGCAGCGGCGAGTTAGCCAAAAACATTCAGTACTTC. Encoded protein: CASSGELAKNIQYF.

There are many counts of this clonotype. This chain links TRBV6-2 or TRBV6-3 with TRBJ1-1; D is undetermined. Germline CDR1 and CDR2: MNHEY and SVGEGT. The CDR3 totals 13 residues. With 5 bases removed from V and 0 bases from J, the gap between germline ends came to 7 bases. The CDR3: CASSTTVNTEAFF. CDR3 coding DNA: TGTGCCAGCAGTACAACAGTGAACACTGAAGCTTTCTTT.